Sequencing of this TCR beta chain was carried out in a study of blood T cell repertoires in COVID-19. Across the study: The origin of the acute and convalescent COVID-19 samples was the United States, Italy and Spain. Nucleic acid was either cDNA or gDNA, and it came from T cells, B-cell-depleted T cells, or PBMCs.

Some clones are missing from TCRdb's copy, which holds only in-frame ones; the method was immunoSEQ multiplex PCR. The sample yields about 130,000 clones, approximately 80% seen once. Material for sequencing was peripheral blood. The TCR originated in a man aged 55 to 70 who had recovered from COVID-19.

The CDR3 nucleotides are TGTGCCAGCAGCCAGGGGTACAATGAGCAGTTCTTC. Its protein product is CASSQGYNEQFF. The chain recombines TRBV28 with TRBJ2-1; maybe TRBD1 (6 bases). Trimming shortened V by 6 bases and J by 4 bases, and 7 bases separated the two germline ends. This CDR3 region has 12 residues. The germline gives CDR1 MDHEN, CDR2 SYDVKM.